This TCR beta chain was recovered during a study of cytomegalovirus exposure and HLA in healthy donors. With regard to this clone: Its antigen is as yet unknown.

Some clones are missing from TCRdb's copy, which holds only in-frame ones; the method was immunoSEQ multiplex PCR. Altogether around 260,000 clones are present, about 90% being singletons, with the ten largest covering 3.1%. Trimming stripped 5 bases from V and 5 bases from J, with 7 bases between. The CDR3 is made up of 11 amino acids. CDR1 SGHAT and CDR2 FQNNGV come from the germline V gene. General study findings and limits: The investigators catalogued 150 or so TCR beta chains as cytomegalovirus-associated.

The chain joins TRBV11-2 to TRBJ2-7; D uncertain. The sequencing sample was made of PBMCs. The sequence derives from a woman aged 30 to 39 in good health and CMV-seronegative. The CDR3 nucleotides are TGTGCCAGCAGCCCATCCAACGAGCAGTACTTC. Translation: CASSPSNEQYF.